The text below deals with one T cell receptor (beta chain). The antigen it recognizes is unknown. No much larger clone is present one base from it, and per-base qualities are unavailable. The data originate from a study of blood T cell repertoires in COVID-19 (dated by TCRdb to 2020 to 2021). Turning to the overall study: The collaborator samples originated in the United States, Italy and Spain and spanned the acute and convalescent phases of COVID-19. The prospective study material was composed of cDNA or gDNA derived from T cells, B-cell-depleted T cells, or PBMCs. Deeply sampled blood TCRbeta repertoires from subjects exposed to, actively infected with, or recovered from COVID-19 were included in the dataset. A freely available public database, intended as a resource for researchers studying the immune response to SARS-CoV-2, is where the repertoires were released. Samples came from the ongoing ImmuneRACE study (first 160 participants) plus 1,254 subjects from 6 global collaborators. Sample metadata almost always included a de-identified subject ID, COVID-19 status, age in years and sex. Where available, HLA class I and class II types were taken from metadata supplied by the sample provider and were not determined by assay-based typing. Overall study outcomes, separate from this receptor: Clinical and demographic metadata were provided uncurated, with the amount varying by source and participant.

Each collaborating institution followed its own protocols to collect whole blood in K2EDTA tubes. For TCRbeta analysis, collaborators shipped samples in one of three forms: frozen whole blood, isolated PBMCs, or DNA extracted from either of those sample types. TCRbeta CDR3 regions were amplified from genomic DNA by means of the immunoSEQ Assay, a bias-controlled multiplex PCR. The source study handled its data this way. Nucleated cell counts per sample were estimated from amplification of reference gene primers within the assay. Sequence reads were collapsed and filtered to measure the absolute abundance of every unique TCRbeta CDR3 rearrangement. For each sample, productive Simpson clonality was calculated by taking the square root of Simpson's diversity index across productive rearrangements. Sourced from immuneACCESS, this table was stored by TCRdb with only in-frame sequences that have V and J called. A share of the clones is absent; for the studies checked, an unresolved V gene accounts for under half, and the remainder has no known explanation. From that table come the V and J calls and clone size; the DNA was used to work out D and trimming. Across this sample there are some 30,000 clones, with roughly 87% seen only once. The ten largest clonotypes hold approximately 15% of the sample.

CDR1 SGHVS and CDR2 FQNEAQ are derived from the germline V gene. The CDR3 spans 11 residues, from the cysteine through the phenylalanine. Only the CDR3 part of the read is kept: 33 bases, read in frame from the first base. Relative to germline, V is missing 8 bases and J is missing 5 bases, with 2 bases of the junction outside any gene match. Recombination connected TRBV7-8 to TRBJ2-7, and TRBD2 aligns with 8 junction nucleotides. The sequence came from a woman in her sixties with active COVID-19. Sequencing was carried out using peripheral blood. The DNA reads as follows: TGTGCCAGCCGGGGGGGGGACGAGCAGTACTTC. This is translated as CASRGGDEQYF.